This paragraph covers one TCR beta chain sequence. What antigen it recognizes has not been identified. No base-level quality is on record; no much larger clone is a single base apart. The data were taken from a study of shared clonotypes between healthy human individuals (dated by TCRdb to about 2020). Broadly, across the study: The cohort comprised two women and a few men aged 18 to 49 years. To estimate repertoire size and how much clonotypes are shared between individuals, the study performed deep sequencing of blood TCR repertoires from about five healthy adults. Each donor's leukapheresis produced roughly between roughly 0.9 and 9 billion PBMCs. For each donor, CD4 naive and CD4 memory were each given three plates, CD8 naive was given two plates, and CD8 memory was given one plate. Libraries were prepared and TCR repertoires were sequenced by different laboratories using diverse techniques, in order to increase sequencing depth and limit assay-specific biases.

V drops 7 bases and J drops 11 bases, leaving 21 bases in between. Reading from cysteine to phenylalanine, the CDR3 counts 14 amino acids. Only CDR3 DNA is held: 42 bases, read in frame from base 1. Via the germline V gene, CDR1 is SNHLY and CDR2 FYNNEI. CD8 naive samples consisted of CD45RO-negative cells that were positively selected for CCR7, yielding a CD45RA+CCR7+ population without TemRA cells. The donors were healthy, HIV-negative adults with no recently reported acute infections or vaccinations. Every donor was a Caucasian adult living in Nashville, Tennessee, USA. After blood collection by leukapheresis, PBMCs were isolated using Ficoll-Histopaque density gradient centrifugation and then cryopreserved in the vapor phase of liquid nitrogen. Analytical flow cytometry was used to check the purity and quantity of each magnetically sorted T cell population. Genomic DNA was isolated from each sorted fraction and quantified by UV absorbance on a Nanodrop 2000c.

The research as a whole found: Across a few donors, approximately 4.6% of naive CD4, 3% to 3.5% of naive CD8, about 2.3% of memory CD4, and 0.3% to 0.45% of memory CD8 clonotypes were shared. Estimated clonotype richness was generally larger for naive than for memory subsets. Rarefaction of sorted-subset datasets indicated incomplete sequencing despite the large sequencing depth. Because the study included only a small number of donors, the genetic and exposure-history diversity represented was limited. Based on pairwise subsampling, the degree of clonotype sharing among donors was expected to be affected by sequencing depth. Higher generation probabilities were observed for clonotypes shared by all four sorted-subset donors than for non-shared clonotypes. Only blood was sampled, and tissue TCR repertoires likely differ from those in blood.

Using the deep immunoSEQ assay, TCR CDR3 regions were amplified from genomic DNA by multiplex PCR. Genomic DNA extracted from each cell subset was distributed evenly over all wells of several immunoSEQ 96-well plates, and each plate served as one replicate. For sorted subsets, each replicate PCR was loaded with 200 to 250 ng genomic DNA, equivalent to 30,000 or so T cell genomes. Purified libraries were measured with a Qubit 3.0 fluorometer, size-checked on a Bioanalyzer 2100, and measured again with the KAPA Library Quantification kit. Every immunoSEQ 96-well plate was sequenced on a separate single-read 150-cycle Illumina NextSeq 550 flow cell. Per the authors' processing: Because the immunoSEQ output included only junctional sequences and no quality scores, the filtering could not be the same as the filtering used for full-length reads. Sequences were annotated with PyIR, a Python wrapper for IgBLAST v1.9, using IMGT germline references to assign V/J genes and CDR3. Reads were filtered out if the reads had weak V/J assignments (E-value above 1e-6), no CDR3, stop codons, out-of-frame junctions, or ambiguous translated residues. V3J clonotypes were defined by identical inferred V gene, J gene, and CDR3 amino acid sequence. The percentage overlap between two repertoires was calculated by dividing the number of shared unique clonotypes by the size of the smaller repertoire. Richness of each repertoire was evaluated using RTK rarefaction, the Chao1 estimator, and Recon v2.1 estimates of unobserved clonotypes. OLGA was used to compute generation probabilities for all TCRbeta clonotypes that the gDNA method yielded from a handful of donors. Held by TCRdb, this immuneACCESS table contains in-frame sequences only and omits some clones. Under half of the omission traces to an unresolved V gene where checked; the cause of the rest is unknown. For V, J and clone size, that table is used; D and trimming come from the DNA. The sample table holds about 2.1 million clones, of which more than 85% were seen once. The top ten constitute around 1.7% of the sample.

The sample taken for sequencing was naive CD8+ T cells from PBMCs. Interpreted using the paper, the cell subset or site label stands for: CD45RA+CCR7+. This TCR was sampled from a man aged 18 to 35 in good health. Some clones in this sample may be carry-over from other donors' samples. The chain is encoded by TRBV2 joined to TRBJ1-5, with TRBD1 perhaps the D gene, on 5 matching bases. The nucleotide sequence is TGTGCCAGCACCCAAGGAAGGGGTCTGTTGACCCAGCATTTT. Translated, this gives CASTQGRGLLTQHF. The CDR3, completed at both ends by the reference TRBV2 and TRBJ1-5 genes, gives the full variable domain EPEVTQTPSHQVTQMGQEVILRCVPISNHLYFYWYRQILGQKVEFLVSFYNNEISEKSEIFDDQFSVERPDGSNFTLKIRSTKLEDSAMYFCASTQGRGLLTQHFGDGTRLSIL.